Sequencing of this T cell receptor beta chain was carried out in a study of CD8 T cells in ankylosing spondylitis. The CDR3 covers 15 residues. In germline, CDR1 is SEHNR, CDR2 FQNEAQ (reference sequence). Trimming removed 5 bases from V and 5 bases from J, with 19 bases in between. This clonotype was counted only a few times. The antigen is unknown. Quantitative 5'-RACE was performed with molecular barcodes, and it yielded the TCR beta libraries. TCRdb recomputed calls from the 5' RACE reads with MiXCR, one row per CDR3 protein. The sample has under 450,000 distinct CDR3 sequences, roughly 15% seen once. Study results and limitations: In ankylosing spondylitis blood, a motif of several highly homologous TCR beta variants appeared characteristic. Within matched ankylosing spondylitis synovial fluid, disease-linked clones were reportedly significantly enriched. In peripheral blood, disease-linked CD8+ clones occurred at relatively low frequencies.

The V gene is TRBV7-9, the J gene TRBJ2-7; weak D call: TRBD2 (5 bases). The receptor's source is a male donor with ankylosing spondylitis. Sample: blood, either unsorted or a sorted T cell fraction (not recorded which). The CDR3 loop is CASSPLRGSVDEQYF. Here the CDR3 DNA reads TGTGCCAGCAGCCCCCTCCGGGGTTCTGTGGACGAGCAGTACTTC.